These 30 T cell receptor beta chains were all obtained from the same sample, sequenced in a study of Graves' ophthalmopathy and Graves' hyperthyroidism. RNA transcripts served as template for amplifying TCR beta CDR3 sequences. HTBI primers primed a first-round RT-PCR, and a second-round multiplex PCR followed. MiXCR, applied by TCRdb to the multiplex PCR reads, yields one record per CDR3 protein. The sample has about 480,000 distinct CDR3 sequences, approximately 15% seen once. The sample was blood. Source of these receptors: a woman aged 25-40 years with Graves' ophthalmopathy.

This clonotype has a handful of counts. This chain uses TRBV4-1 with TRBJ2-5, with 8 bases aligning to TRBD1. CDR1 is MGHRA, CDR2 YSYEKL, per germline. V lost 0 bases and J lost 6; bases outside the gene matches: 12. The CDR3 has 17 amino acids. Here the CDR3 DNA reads TGCGCCAGCAGCCAAGAATTGGGGGGACAGGCACAAAAGACCCAGTACTTC. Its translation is CASSQELGGQAQKTQYF.

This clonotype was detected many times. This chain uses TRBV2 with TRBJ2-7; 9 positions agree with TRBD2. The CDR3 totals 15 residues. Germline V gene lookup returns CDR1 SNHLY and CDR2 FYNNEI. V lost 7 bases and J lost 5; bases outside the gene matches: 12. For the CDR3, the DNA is TGTGCCAGCACCGCGGGGGGGGCTCTCAGGAACGAGCAGTACTTC. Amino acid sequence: CASTAGGALRNEQYF.

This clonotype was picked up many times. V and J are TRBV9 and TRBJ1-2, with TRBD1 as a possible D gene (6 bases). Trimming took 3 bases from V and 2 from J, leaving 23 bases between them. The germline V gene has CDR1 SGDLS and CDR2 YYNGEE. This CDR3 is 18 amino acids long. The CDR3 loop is CASSGTKIQGIANYGYTF. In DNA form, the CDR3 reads TGTGCCAGCAGCGGAACGAAGATACAGGGTATTGCAAACTATGGCTACACCTTC. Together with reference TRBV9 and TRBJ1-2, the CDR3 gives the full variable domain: DSGVTQTPKHLITATGQRVTLRCSPRSGDLSVYWYQQSLDQGLQFLIQYYNGEERAKGNILERFSAQQFPDLHSELNLSSLELGDSALYFCASSGTKIQGIANYGYTFGSGTRLTVV.

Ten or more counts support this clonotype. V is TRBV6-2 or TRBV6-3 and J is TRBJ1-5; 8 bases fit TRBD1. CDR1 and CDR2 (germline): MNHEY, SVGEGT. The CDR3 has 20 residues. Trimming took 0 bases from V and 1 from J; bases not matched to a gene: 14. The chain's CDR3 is CASSYSSRITQGASNQPQHF. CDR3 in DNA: TGTGCCAGCAGTTACTCGAGCCGAATTACTCAGGGGGCGAGCAATCAGCCCCAGCATTTT.

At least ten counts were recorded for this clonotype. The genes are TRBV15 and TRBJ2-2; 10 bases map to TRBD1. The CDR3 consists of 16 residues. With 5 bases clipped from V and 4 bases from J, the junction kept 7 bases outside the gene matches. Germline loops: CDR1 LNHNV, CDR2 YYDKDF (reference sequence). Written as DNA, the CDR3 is TGTGCCACCAGCGCCCGACAGGGGGCGCGCACCGGGGAGCTGTTTTTT. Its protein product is CATSARQGARTGELFF.

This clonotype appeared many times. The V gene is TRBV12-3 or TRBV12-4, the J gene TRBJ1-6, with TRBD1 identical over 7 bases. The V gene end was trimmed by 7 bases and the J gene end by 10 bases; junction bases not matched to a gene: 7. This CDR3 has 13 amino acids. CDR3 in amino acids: CASIQSGGSPLHF. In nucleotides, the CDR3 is TGTGCCAGCATACAATCAGGGGGATCACCCCTCCACTTT.

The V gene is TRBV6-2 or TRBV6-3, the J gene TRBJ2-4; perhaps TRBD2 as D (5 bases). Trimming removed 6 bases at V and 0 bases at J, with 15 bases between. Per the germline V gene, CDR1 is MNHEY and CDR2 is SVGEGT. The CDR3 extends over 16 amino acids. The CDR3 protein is CASSPRSGLAKNIQYF. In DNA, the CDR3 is TGTGCCAGCAGCCCCCGGAGCGGCCTAGCCAAAAACATTCAGTACTTC.

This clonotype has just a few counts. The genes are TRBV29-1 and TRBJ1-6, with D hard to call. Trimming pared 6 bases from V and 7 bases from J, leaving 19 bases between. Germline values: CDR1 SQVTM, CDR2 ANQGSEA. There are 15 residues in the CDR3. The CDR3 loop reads CSVDPGPQRNSPLHF. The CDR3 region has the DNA TGCAGCGTCGACCCGGGTCCCCAAAGAAATTCACCCCTCCACTTT.

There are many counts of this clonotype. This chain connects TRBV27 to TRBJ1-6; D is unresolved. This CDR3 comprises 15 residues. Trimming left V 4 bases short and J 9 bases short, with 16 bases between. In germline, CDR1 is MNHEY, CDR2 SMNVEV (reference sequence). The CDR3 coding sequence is TGTGCCAGCAGTTCGGTAACGGTGTGGAGTTCACCCCTCCACTTT. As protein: CASSSVTVWSSPLHF.

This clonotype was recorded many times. The chain's CDR3 is CASSLVDRRSYEQYF. Here the CDR3 DNA reads TGCGCCAGCAGCTTGGTGGACAGGCGATCCTACGAGCAGTACTTC. The chain combines TRBV5-1 with TRBJ2-7; 7 nucleotides align to TRBD1. CDR1 is SGHRS, CDR2 YFSETQ, per germline. This CDR3 contains 15 residues. Trimming took 0 bases from V and 1 from J; bases not matched to a gene: 4.

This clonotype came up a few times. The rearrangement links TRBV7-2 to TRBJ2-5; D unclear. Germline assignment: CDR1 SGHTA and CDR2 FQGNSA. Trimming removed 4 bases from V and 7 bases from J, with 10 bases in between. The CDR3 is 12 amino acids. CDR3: CASSSSAGTQYF. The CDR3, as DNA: TGTGCCAGCAGCTCCTCCGCAGGGACCCAGTACTTC.

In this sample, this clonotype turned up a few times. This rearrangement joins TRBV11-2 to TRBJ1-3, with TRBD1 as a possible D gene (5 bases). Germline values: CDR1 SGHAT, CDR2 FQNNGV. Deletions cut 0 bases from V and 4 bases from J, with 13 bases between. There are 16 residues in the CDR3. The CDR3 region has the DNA TGTGCCAGCAGCTTAGAATGGGCAGGGTCGGGAAACACCATATATTTT. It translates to CASSLEWAGSGNTIYF.

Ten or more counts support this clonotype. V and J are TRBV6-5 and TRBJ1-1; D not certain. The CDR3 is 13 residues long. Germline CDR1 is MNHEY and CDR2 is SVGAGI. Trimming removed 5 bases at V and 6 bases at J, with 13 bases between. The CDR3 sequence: CASSTKKVAEAFF. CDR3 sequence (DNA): TGTGCCAGCAGTACTAAGAAGGTGGCTGAAGCTTTCTTT.

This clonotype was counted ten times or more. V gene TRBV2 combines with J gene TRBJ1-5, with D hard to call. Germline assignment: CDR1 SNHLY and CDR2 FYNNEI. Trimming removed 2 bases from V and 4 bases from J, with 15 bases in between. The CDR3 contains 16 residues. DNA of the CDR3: TGTGCCAGCAGTGAAAGCCCGTCTGGTCGTAATCAGCCCCAGCATTTT. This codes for CASSESPSGRNQPQHF.

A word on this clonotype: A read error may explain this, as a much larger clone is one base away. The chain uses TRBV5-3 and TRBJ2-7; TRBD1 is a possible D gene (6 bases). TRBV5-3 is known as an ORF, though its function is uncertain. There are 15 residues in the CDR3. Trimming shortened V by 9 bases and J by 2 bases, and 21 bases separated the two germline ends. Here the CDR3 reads CAIPRRTALPYEQYV. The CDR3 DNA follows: TGTGCCATCCCGCGCAGGACAGCACTGCCCTACGAGCAGTACGTC.

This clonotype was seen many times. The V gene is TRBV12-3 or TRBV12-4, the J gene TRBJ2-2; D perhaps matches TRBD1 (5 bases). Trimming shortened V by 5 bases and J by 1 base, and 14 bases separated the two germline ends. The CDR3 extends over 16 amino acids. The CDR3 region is CASSTNTGLNTGELFF. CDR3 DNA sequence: TGTGCCAGCAGTACCAATACAGGATTGAACACCGGGGAGCTGTTTTTT.

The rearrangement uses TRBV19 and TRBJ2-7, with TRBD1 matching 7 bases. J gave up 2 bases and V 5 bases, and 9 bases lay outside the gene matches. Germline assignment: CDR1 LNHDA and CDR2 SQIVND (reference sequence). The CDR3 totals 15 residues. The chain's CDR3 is CASSVGTARPYEQYF. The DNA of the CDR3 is TGTGCCAGTAGTGTCGGGACAGCGAGGCCCTACGAGCAGTACTTC.

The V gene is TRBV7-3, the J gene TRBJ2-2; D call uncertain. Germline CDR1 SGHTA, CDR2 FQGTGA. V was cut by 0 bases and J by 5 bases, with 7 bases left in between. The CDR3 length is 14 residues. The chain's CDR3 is CASSLTPRTGELFF. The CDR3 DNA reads TGTGCCAGCAGCTTAACCCCGCGTACCGGGGAGCTGTTTTTT.

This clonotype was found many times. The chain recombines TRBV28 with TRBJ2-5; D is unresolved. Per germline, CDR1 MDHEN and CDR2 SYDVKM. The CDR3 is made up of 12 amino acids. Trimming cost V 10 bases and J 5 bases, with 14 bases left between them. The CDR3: CATSSGQETQYF. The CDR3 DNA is TGTGCCACCAGCTCGGGTCAGGAGACCCAGTACTTC.

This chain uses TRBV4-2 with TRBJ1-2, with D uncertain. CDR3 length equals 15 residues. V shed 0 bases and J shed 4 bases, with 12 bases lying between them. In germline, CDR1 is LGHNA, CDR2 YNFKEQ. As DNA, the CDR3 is TGTGCCAGCAGCCAAGATTTGCCTGCGGGCTATGGCTACACCTTC. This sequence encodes CASSQDLPAGYGYTF.

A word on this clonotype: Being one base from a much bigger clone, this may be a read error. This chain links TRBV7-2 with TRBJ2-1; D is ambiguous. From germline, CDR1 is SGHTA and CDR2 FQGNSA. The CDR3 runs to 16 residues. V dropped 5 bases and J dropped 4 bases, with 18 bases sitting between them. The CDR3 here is CASSPLVSHTYNEQFF. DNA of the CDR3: TGTGCCAGCAGCCCCCTCGTCAGCCACACGTACAATGAGCAGTTCTTC.

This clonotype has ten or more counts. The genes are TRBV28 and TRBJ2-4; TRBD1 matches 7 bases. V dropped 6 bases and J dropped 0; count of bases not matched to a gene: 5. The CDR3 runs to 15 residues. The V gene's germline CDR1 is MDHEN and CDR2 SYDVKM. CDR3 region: CASRGGYGAKNIQYF. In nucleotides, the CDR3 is TGTGCCAGCAGAGGGGGCTACGGAGCCAAAAACATTCAGTACTTC.

The CDR3 DNA is TGTGCCAGCAGTTCTGGGGCCAAAAACATTCAGTACTTC. Translation gives CASSSGAKNIQYF. The chain has TRBV28 and TRBJ2-4, with D unclear. Germline V lookup: CDR1 MDHEN, CDR2 SYDVKM. Trimming stripped 4 bases from V and 1 base from J, with 5 bases between. The CDR3 consists of 13 residues.

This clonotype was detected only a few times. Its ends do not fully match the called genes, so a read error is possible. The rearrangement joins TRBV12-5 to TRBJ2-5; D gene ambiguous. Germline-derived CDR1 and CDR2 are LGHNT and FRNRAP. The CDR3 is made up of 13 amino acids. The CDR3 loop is CASGPGLQGTQYF. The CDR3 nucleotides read TGTGCTAGTGGCCCGGGCTTACAAGGGACCCAGTACTTC.

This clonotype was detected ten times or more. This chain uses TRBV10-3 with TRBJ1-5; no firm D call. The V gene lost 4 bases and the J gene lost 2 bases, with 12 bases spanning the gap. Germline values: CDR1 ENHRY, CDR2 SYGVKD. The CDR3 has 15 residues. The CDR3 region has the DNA TGTGCCATCAGTGCCTCCGGGTCTGGCAATCAGCCCCAGCATTTT. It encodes CAISASGSGNQPQHF.

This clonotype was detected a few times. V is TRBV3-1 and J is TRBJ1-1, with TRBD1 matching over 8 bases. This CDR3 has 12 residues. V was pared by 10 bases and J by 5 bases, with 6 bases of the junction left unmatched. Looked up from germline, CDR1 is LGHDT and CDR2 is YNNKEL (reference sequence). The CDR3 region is CATQQGVTEAFF. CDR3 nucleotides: TGTGCCACACAACAGGGGGTGACTGAAGCTTTCTTT. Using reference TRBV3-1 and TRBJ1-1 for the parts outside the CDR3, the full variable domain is DTAVSQTPKYLVTQMGNDKSIKCEQNLGHDTMYWYKQDSKKFLKIMFSYNNKELIINETVPNRFSPKSPDKAHLNLHINSLELGDSAVYFCATQQGVTEAFFGQGTRLTVV.

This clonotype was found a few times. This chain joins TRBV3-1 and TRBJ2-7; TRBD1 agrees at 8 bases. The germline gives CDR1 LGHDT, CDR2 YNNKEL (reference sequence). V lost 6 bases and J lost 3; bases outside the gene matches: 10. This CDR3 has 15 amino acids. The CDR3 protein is CASRGGGTGGYEQYF. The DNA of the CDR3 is TGTGCCAGCAGAGGAGGGGGAACAGGGGGCTACGAGCAGTACTTC.

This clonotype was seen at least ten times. CDR3 residues: CASTSQGTDEQYF. The CDR3 DNA follows: TGTGCCAGCACCTCCCAGGGGACGGACGAGCAGTACTTC. V and J are TRBV27 and TRBJ2-7; D perhaps matches TRBD1 (6 bases). Germline CDR1 and CDR2: MNHEY and SMNVEV (reference sequence). This CDR3 is 13 amino acids long. V was pared by 7 bases and J by 5 bases, with 15 bases between.

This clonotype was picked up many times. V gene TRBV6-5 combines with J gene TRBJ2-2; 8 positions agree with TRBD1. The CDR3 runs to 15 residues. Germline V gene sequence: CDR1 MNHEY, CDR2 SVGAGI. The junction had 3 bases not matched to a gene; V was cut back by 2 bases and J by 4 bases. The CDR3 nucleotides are TGTGCCAGCAGTTACAGGACAGGGACCACCGGGGAGCTGTTTTTT. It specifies CASSYRTGTTGELFF.

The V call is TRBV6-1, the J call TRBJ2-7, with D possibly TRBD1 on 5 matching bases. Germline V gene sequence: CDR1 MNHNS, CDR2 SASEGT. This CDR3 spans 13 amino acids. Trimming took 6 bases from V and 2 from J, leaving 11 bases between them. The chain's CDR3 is CASRTVRTYEQYF. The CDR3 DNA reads TGTGCCAGCAGGACAGTCAGAACCTACGAGCAGTACTTC.